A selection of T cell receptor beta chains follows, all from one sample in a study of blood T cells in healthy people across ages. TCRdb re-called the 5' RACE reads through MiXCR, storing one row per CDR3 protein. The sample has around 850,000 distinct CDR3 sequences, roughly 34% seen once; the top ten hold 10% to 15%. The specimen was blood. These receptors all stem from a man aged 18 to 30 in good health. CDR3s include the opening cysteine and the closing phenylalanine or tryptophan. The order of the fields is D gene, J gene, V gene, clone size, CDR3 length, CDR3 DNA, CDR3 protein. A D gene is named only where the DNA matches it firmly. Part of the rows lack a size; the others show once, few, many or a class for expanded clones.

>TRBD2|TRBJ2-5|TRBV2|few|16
TGTGCCAGCAGGGCGAAGGGACTAGCGGGGAGGGAGACCCAGTACTTC
CASRAKGLAGRETQYF
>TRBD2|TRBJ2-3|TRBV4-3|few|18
TGCGCCAGCAGCCAAGAGGGTCTAGCCCGCGGGAGTACAGATACGCAGTATTTT
CASSQEGLARGSTDTQYF
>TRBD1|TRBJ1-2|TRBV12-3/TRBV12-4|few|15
TGTGCCAGCAGTTTGGGAGGACAGGGGAAGCGGGGCTACACCTTC
CASSLGGQGKRGYTF
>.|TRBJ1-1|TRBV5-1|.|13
TGCGCCAGCAGCTTGGTGTGGGACACTGAAGCTTTCTTT
CASSLVWDTEAFF
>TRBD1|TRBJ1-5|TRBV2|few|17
TGTGCCAGCAGTGACTATGAACAGGGGGAGGCAAGACAGCCCCAGCATTTT
CASSDYEQGEARQPQHF
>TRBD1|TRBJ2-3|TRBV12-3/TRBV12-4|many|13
TGTGCCAGCAGTGACAGGGTGTCAGATACGCAGTATTTT
CASSDRVSDTQYF
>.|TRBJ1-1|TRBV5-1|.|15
TGCGCCAGCAGCCGGACAGTTGGGCAGAACACTGAAGCTTTCTTT
CASSRTVGQNTEAFF
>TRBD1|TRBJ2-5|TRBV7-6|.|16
TGTGCCAGCAGCTGGGGCGGGACAGGTGATCAAGAGACCCAGTACTTC
CASSWGGTGDQETQYF
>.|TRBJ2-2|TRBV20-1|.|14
TGCAGTGCTATGCCGGGGCCTAACACCGGGGAGCTGTTTTTT
CSAMPGPNTGELFF
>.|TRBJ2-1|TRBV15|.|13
TGTGCCACCAAACAGTATACCAGCAATGAGCAGTTCTTC
CATKQYTSNEQFF
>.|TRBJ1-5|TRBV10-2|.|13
TGCGCCAGCAGAGACACGGACAGTCAGCCCCAGCATTTT
CASRDTDSQPQHF
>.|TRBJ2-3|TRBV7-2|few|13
TGTGCCAGCAGCGTAGGAAAAGCAGATACGCAGTATTTT
CASSVGKADTQYF
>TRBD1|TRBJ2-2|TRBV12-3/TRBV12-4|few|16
TGTGCCAGCACCATCCGGGACAGACTAAACACCGGGGAGCTGTTTTTT
CASTIRDRLNTGELFF
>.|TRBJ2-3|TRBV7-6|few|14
TGTGCCAGCAGCTTAGGGATACGGTCCGATACGCAGTATTTT
CASSLGIRSDTQYF
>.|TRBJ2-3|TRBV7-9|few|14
TGTGCCAGCAGCGACCTAGGGGCAGCCGATACGCAGTATTTT
CASSDLGAADTQYF
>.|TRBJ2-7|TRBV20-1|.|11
TGCAGTGCTACCGGCTCCTACGAGCAGTACTTC
CSATGSYEQYF
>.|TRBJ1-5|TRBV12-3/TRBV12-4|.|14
TGTGCCAGCAGTTTCAGGGTCAGCAATCAGCCCCAGCATTTT
CASSFRVSNQPQHF
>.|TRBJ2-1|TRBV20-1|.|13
TGCAGTGCCCGGACTGCCAATCACAATGAGCAGTTCTTC
CSARTANHNEQFF
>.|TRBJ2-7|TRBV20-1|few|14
TGCAGTGCCACCACGACAGCTAACTCCTACGAGCAGTACTTC
CSATTTANSYEQYF
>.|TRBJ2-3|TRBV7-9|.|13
TGTGCCATCCTCCCTAGCTTAACAGATACGCAGTATTTT
CAILPSLTDTQYF
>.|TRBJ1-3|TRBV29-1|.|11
TGCAGCGTTGGTCGCAGAAACACCATATATTTT
CSVGRRNTIYF
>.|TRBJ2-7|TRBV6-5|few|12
TGTGCCAGCAGTACCGACGGGGGCGAGCAGTACTTC
CASSTDGGEQYF
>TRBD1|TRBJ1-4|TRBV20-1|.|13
TGCAGTGCTAGAGTGACAGGGGATGAAAAACTGTTTTTT
CSARVTGDEKLFF
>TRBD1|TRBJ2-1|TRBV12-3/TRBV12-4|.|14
TGTGTCAGCAGTTTATGGGGACAGCAAGAGACCCAGTTCTTC
CVSSLWGQQETQFF
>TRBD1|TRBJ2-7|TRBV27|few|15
TGTGCCAGCAGTAGATTGACAGGGGGCCTATACGAGCAGTACTTC
CASSRLTGGLYEQYF
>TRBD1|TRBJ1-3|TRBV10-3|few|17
TGTGCCATCAGTGAGTCGAGTCCAGGGGGCGTCGGAAACACCATATATTTT
CAISESSPGGVGNTIYF
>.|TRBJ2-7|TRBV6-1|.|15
TGTGCCAGCAGTGAGTCAAGGGGAACAGCCTACGAGCAGTACTTC
CASSESRGTAYEQYF
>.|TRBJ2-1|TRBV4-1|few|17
TGCGCCAGCAGCCAAGAACTTGGGCCGGGGGCTTACAATGAGCAGTTCTTC
CASSQELGPGAYNEQFF
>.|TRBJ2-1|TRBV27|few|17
TGTGCCAGCAGTTCCTTGGGGGGGCAAACCCCCCGAGATGAGCAGTTCTTC
CASSSLGGQTPRDEQFF
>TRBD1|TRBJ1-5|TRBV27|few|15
TGTGCCAGCAGTATATTAGGGACAGGCAATCAGCCCCAGCATTTT
CASSILGTGNQPQHF
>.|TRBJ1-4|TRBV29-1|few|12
TGCAGCGTTGAAATCGGGCCTGAAAAACTGTTTTTT
CSVEIGPEKLFF
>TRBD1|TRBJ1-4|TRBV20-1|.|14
TGCAGTGCTTTCTCGGACAGGGGCAGTGAAAAACTGTTTTTT
CSAFSDRGSEKLFF
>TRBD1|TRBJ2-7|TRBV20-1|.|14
TGCAGTGCTAGTCTAGGACAGGATCTCTACGAGCAGTACTTC
CSASLGQDLYEQYF
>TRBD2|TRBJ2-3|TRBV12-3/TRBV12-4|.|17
TGTGCCAGCAGTTTAACCCGGGGGGGCTCGGGCACAGATACGCAGTATTTT
CASSLTRGGSGTDTQYF
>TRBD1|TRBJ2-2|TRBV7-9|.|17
TGTGCCAGCAGCTTAAGGCTAATGGGACAGACCACCGGGGAGCTGTTTTTT
CASSLRLMGQTTGELFF
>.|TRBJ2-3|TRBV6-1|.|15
TGTGCCAGCTGTCGTCCGCGGGGAGGCACAGATACGCAGTATTTT
CASCRPRGGTDTQYF
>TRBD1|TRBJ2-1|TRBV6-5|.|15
TGTGCCAGCAGTCTGGACAGGGTTATTTACAATGAGCAGTTCTTC
CASSLDRVIYNEQFF
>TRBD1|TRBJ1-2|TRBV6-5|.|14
TGTGCCAGCAGTCCAACAGGGGCAAAGAGTGGCTACACCTTC
CASSPTGAKSGYTF
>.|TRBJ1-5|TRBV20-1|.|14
TGCAGTGCTAGAGATTTAACAGGTCAACAGCCCCAGCATTTT
CSARDLTGQQPQHF
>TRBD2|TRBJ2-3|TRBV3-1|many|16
TGTGCCAGCAGCCAGGCTAGCGGGGGATTCGCAGATACGCAGTATTTT
CASSQASGGFADTQYF
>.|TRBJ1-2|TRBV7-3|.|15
TGTGCCAGCAGCTCTCTAATAGGCAGGGAGTATGGCTACACCTTC
CASSSLIGREYGYTF